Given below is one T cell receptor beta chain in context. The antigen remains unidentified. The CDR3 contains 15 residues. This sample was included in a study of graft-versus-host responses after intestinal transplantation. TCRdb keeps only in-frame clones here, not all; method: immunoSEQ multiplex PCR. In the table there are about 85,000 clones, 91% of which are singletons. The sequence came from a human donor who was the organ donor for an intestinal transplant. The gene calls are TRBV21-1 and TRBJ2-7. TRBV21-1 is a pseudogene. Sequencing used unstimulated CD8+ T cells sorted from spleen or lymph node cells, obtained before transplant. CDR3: CASSKLETTYYEQYF. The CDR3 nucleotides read TGTGCCAGCAGCAAACTAGAGACAACCTACTACGAGCAGTACTTC.